This section outlines one TCR beta chain sequence together with its context. This sample stems from a study of STAT5B mutations in CD4+ large granular lymphocyte leukemia. This CDR3 region has 15 residues. Germline V CDR1 and CDR2: SSHAT, FNYEAQ (reference sequence). The junction had 2 bases not matched to a gene; V was cut back by 5 bases and J by 1 base. Sequenced by immunoSEQ multiplex PCR; TCRdb stores in-frame clones only, minus some. The sample consists of more than 30,000 clones, 70% to 85% of them appearing once. The chain has TRBV7-7 and TRBJ2-3, with 11 positions matching TRBD2. Material: CD4+ T cells from blood buffy coats. The sequence was obtained from a human donor in good health. Here the CDR3 reads CASSGGLAGTDTQYF. CDR3 bases: TGTGCCAGCAGCGGGGGACTAGCGGGCACAGATACGCAGTATTTT.